The present entry profiles one T cell receptor (beta chain) with its context. The sample belongs to a study of blood T cells in healthy people across ages. The CDR3 covers 13 residues. Germline loops: CDR1 DFQATT, CDR2 SNEGSKA (reference sequence). V was cut by 6 bases and J by 3 bases, with 14 bases left in between. Next came a second PCR, run for about 7 to 12 cycles, which used a sample-barcoded 5' primer along with a J-beta primer mix. From the 5' RACE reads, TCRdb called clonotypes with MiXCR, one entry per CDR3 protein. The sample includes hundreds of thousands of distinct CDR3 sequences, about 21% seen only once; the top ten take approximately 3.7%.

Sequencing was done on a sample of blood. V and J are TRBV20-1 and TRBJ1-2; D gene unclear. The sequence came from a man between 65 and 85 years old in good health. CDR3 DNA sequence: TGCAGTGCCCCTCTGGGCAACTACTATGGCTACACCTTC. Translation: CSAPLGNYYGYTF.